This TCR beta chain is drawn from a study of cytomegalovirus exposure and HLA in healthy donors. Study background: Among the 350 to 500 donors who were genotyped, approximately 84% fell in the genetic ancestry cluster that is associated with self-reported Caucasian donors.

The CDR3 loop spans 13 amino acids. CDR1 and CDR2 (germline): MGHRA, YSYEKL. The V and J ends lost 2 bases and 1 base respectively, with 6 bases between them. The PCR ran on 60 Vbeta and 13 Jbeta primers. The table came from immunoSEQ multiplex PCR; TCRdb's copy has only in-frame clones and leaves some out. This table holds about 94,000 clones, around 66% found once. Details on this clone: Its antigen is undetermined.

Study-wide results and caveats: The study labeled 170 or so TCR beta chains cytomegalovirus-associated. Sequences of the TCR beta chain were said to predict the HLA-A and HLA-B alleles of most subjects accurately. Immune exposure information comprised only CMV serostatus.

The receptor was isolated from a man aged 25 to 45 in good health and CMV-seronegative. The specimen sequenced was PBMCs. The chain has TRBV4-1 and TRBJ2-7; D not certain. The CDR3 reads CASSQIPSYEQYF. The CDR3, as DNA: TGCGCCAGCAGCCAAATCCCTTCCTACGAGCAGTACTTC.